The present T cell receptor (beta chain) was sequenced within a study of OX40 agonist ivuxolimab in advanced cancers. Study-level background: Patients received the agonistic anti-OX40 (CD134) antibody ivuxolimab. Three patients, one with hepatocellular carcinoma and two with cutaneous melanoma, responded partially. Study-level findings and limits: At 0.1 to 3.0 mg/kg, clonal expansion of CD4+ and CD8+ blood T cells had occurred by week 6. Low normalized clonal expansion also occurred in some nonresponding patients.

Some clones are missing from TCRdb's copy, which holds only in-frame ones; the method was immunoSEQ multiplex PCR. The profile covers about 46,000 clones, with just over 85% appearing a single time and approximately 50% taken by the ten largest. A remark on this clone: Its antigen is undetermined.

This TCR was recovered from an adult with an advanced solid tumor such as melanoma, head and neck, liver or kidney cancer. Specimen: CD4+ or CD8+ T cells sorted from blood, collected in a trial of the OX40 agonist ivuxolimab.

CDR3 region: CASSPRWGPATGELFF. Written as DNA, the CDR3 is TGTGCCAGCAGCCCCCGTTGGGGGCCGGCCACCGGGGAGCTGTTTTTT. This chain connects TRBV7-9 to TRBJ2-2, with a weak D call TRBD1 (6 bases). The ends were cut back, 5 bases at V and 4 bases at J, with 17 bases in the middle. The length of the CDR3 is 16 residues. Germline V gene lookup returns CDR1 SEHNR and CDR2 FQNEAQ (reference sequence).